The clone carrying this TCR beta chain was recorded only once. Specified time point: blood 2 weeks post-SBRT. Treatment reported: 15 Gy SBRT to primary tumor, nephrectomy 4 weeks later. The data were produced by immunoSEQ multiplex PCR, yet TCRdb's version contains in-frame clones alone and is incomplete. The data hold roughly 130,000 clones, with 80% to 90% observed a single time. This entry comes from a study of radiation and T cells in renal cell carcinoma. V was cut by 2 bases and J by 13 bases, with 15 bases left in between. The CDR3 has 12 residues. The germline gives CDR1 SGDLS, CDR2 YYNGEE. The specimen comprised blood, sampled from a patient whose treatment included radiotherapy and nephrectomy. The TCR was taken from a woman in her fifties or sixties with renal cell carcinoma. The V gene is TRBV9, the J gene TRBJ1-2; D perhaps matches TRBD1 (6 bases). The CDR3 DNA follows: TGTGCCAGCAGCGTGCTCGGGGCGGGGGCCACCTTC. It encodes CASSVLGAGATF.